The 23 T cell receptor beta chains reported below all come from one sample, sequenced in a study of blood T cell repertoires in COVID-19. This table comes from immunoSEQ multiplex PCR, and its TCRdb copy is limited to in-frame clones, with some not included. The sample includes 150,000 to 200,000 clones, approximately 93% of them seen just once. The sequenced sample was peripheral blood. All receptors come from a woman in her sixties with COVID-19, enrolled during active disease.

This clone occurred a few times. This rearrangement joins TRBV4-2 to TRBJ1-2, with D uncertain. Germline V gene data show CDR1 as LGHNA and CDR2 as YNFKEQ. V was shortened by 4 bases and J by 8 bases, with 23 bases between the two germline ends. The CDR3 is 16 residues long. The CDR3 spells CASSPRTLGITGGYTF. The DNA of the CDR3 is TGTGCCAGCAGCCCGAGAACGCTTGGGATTACGGGGGGCTACACCTTC.

This clone appeared a single time. The V gene is TRBV7-3, the J gene TRBJ2-1; a possible D gene is TRBD2 (6 bases). The germline gives CDR1 SGHTA, CDR2 FQGTGA. This CDR3 region has 11 residues. With 5 bases removed from V and 11 bases from J, the gap between germline ends came to 10 bases. CDR3 nucleotide sequence: TGTGCCAGCAGCCGAAGCGGGCAGCAGTTCTTC. It is translated as CASSRSGQQFF.

This chain links TRBV19 with TRBJ2-2; possibly TRBD1 for D (7 bases). Looked up from germline, CDR1 is LNHDA and CDR2 is SQIVND (reference sequence). Trimming took 6 bases from V and 3 from J, leaving 14 bases between them. The CDR3 covers 15 residues. The CDR3 is CASSLRGRYTGELFF. CDR3 DNA: TGTGCCAGTAGCCTCAGGGGGAGGTACACCGGGGAGCTGTTTTTT.

This rearrangement joins TRBV9 to TRBJ1-1, with D perhaps TRBD1 (6 bases). V was pared by 2 bases and J by 1 base, with 12 bases between. This CDR3 region has 15 residues. CDR1 and CDR2 from the germline V gene are SGDLS and YYNGEE. The CDR3 nucleotides read TGTGCCAGCAGCGTCTCAGGGGCGGGGAACACTGAAGCTTTCTTT. This encodes CASSVSGAGNTEAFF.

This chain joins TRBV5-1 and TRBJ1-5; D unresolved. The CDR3 consists of 16 residues. Germline CDR1 and CDR2: SGHRS and YFSETQ. The V and J ends lost 3 bases and 5 bases respectively, with 18 bases between them. CDR3 in amino acids: CASSSGERYLDQPQHF. CDR3 coding DNA: TGCGCCAGCAGCTCTGGAGAACGGTACTTAGATCAGCCCCAGCATTTT.

The J gene is TRBJ1-1, the V gene TRBV30; the D is unclear. V was shortened by 2 bases and J by 6 bases, with 13 bases between the two germline ends. The length of the CDR3 is 13 residues. Germline V gene data show CDR1 as GTSNPN and CDR2 as SVGIG (reference sequence). CDR3 nucleotides: TGTGCCTGGAGTCGTGTGGTTGGCTCTGAAGCTTTCTTT. This gives the protein CAWSRVVGSEAFF.

The chain recombines TRBV6-2 or TRBV6-3 with TRBJ2-3; 7 bases fit TRBD1. The V gene end was trimmed by 1 base and the J gene end by 0 bases; junction bases not matched to a gene: 10. In germline, CDR1 is MNHEY, CDR2 SVGEGT. This CDR3 spans 18 amino acids. This CDR3 is CASSYLAWTGPSTDTQYF. The CDR3 DNA reads TGTGCCAGCAGTTACTTAGCTTGGACAGGACCTAGCACAGATACGCAGTATTTT.

This chain connects TRBV3-1 (or the pseudogene TRBV3-2) to TRBJ1-2; possible D gene TRBD1, 5 bases. V lost 1 base to trimming and J lost 4 bases, with 10 bases between them. CDR1 and CDR2 (germline): LGHDT, YNNKEL (reference sequence). The CDR3 length is 14 residues. CDR3 coding DNA: TGTGCCAGCAGCCAAGGGCAGGGAACCTATGGCTACACCTTC. This encodes CASSQGQGTYGYTF.

This CDR3 is CASSRGSQPQHF. For the CDR3, the DNA is TGTGCCAGCAGCAGGGGTAGCCAGCCCCAGCATTTT. This chain links TRBV27 with TRBJ1-5; D is perhaps TRBD1 (6 bases). There are 12 residues in the CDR3. Trimming stripped 6 bases from V and 7 bases from J, with 10 bases between. Germline CDR1 is MNHEY and CDR2 is SMNVEV (reference sequence).

The chain combines TRBV19 with TRBJ1-2, with D unresolved. CDR3 size: 13 residues. V was pared by 5 bases and J by 5 bases, with 12 bases between. Germline V gives CDR1 LNHDA, CDR2 SQIVND (reference sequence). DNA of the CDR3: TGTGCCAGTAGTCAAGCCCCGTTATATGGCTACACCTTC. Its protein product is CASSQAPLYGYTF.

J is TRBJ2-1 and V is TRBV9, with TRBD1 identical over 11 bases. J lost 8 bases, V lost 1 base, and 11 bases had no gene match. This CDR3 region has 17 residues. In germline, CDR1 is SGDLS, CDR2 YYNGEE. The CDR3 bases are TGTGCCAGCAGCGTAACCATCGGGACAGGGGGTCGCCATGAGCAGTTCTTC. Its protein product is CASSVTIGTGGRHEQFF.

This CDR3 reads CASSPGTGGNQPQHF. As DNA, the CDR3 is TGTGCCAGTAGTCCCGGGACAGGGGGCAATCAGCCCCAGCATTTT. The chain recombines TRBV19 with TRBJ1-5, with TRBD1 matching over 10 bases. With V trimmed by 5 bases and J by 2 bases, 3 bases remained unmatched. CDR1 is LNHDA and CDR2 is SQIVND in the germline V gene (reference sequence). The CDR3 runs 15 residues.

Turning to this clone: Other DNA sequences within the sample encode an identical CDR3. The genes are TRBV7-2 and TRBJ1-1; a possible D gene is TRBD1 (6 bases). This CDR3 spans 15 amino acids. Per the germline V gene, CDR1 is SGHTA and CDR2 is FQGNSA. V was cut by 0 bases and J by 1 base, with 9 bases left in between. The CDR3 coding sequence is TGTGCCAGCAGCTTAGCCGGCAGGGGGAACACTGAAGCTTTCTTT. Protein: CASSLAGRGNTEAFF.

This rearrangement joins TRBV4-3 to TRBJ1-3, with a possible D match to TRBD1 (6 bases). CDR1 LGHNA and CDR2 YSLEER come from the germline V gene. Trimming removed 1 base at V and 4 bases at J, with 11 bases between. The CDR3 runs to 15 residues. CDR3: CASSQAQGPGNTIYF. In DNA form, the CDR3 reads TGCGCCAGCAGCCAAGCACAGGGACCCGGAAACACCATATATTTT.

The rearrangement uses TRBV19 and TRBJ1-2; 9 bases line up with TRBD1. This CDR3 is built from 13 residues. Germline loops: CDR1 LNHDA, CDR2 SQIVND (reference sequence). J was trimmed by 8 bases and V by 6 bases; bases with no gene match: 7. The CDR3 here is CASRSGQGSGYTF. The CDR3, as DNA: TGTGCCAGTAGATCGGGACAGGGTTCAGGCTACACCTTC.

Points on this clone: The sample contains more than one DNA sequence encoding this CDR3. The chain has TRBV7-2 and TRBJ1-2, with 7 positions matching TRBD1. Losses at the gene ends were 7 bases for V and 7 bases for J; bases not matched to a gene: 9. This CDR3 has 13 amino acids. CDR1 is SGHTA and CDR2 is FQGNSA in the germline V gene. CDR3 DNA: TGTGCCAGCAACCGACAGGGCGAGGGTGGCTACACCTTC. Translated: CASNRQGEGGYTF.

A single count supports this clone. The chain uses TRBV5-6 and TRBJ1-5, with 9 bases identical to TRBD1. The germline V gene encodes CDR1 SGHDT and CDR2 YYEEEE. The V segment lost 4 bases and the J segment 3 bases; nucleotides outside the gene matches: 5. The CDR3 runs to 15 residues. CDR3 in DNA: TGTGCCAGCAGCCCCGGGACAGGGTTCAATCAGCCCCAGCATTTT. It translates to CASSPGTGFNQPQHF.

The V call is TRBV19, the J call TRBJ1-2; unclear D gene. The CDR3 totals 14 residues. Germline assignment: CDR1 LNHDA and CDR2 SQIVND (reference sequence). Trimming took 7 bases from V and 1 from J, leaving 13 bases between them. CDR3 bases: TGTGCCAGTAAAGAGAGGGAGAATAACTATGGCTACACCTTC. Translation gives CASKERENNYGYTF.

As concerns this clone: Different DNA sequences within this sample yield the same CDR3. This sequence joins TRBV6-5 and TRBJ1-2; 9 bases map to TRBD1. Germline assignment: CDR1 MNHEY and CDR2 SVGAGI. Trimming removed 7 bases from V and 6 bases from J; junction bases left unmatched: 3. The CDR3 extends over 12 amino acids. CDR3 DNA sequence: TGTGCCAGCACCCGGACAGGGGATGGCTACACCTTC. Its translation is CASTRTGDGYTF.

The chain employs TRBV7-2 and TRBJ1-3; 10 positions match TRBD1. The V segment lost 4 bases and the J segment 2 bases; nucleotides outside the gene matches: 2. CDR1 SGHTA and CDR2 FQGNSA come from the germline V gene. This CDR3 contains 15 residues. CDR3 sequence (DNA): TGTGCCAGCAGCTCCGACAGGGGGCCTGGAAACACCATATATTTT. Its translation is CASSSDRGPGNTIYF.

The chain uses TRBV15 and TRBJ2-5; D is possibly TRBD2 (7 bases). The V gene's germline CDR1 is LNHNV and CDR2 YYDKDF (reference sequence). CDR3 length: 17 residues. V lost 0 bases, J lost 4 bases, and 18 bases lay in between. CDR3 sequence: CATSRDPYRGAPETQYF. DNA for the CDR3: TGTGCCACCAGCAGAGATCCATATCGGGGGGCCCCAGAGACCCAGTACTTC.

The chain's CDR3 is CASSPEGLAYNEQFF. As DNA, the CDR3 is TGTGCCAGCTCACCCGAGGGCTTGGCCTACAATGAGCAGTTCTTC. V gene TRBV18 combines with J gene TRBJ2-1; perhaps TRBD2 as D (5 bases). Trimming shortened V by 3 bases and J by 2 bases, and 11 bases separated the two germline ends. The CDR3 is 15 amino acids. Germline lookup yields CDR1 KGHSH and CDR2 LQKENI.

The chain employs TRBV19 and TRBJ1-2; TRBD1 agrees at 7 bases. The germline CDR1 and CDR2 sequences are LNHDA and SQIVND (reference sequence). Germline trimming cut 3 bases from V and 4 bases from J; bases unmatched to any gene: 5. The CDR3 is made up of 14 amino acids. This CDR3 is CASSMYRGAYGYTF. DNA for the CDR3: TGTGCCAGTAGTATGTACAGGGGAGCCTATGGCTACACCTTC.